This entry lists 10 T cell receptor beta chains sequenced from one sample in a study of glioma-infiltrating T cells after dendritic cell vaccination. Time point reported: after dendritic cell vaccination, including at tumor progression/relapse. Repertoires were generated with immunoSEQ multiplex PCR, while TCRdb's copy carries only in-frame clones and drops some. The sample lists some 91,000 clones, approximately 80% seen once, with roughly 2% in the top ten. Here the sequenced sample was blood, taken after dendritic cell vaccination. The source is a human donor with glioblastoma.

The sample holds one count of this clone. This chain connects TRBV27 to TRBJ2-7; tentative D call: TRBD1 (6 bases). Trimming removed 4 bases at V and 0 bases at J, with 13 bases between. Germline values: CDR1 MNHEY, CDR2 SMNVEV (reference sequence). The CDR3 consists of 15 residues. The CDR3 nucleotides are TGTGCCAGCAGTTCCGGCAGGGACACCTCCTACGAGCAGTACGTC. It codes for CASSSGRDTSYEQYV.

The chain is built from TRBV25-1 and TRBJ2-2; D is unclear. The CDR3 consists of 14 residues. CDR1 is MGHDK and CDR2 is SYGVNS in the germline V gene. V was clipped by 6 bases and J by 1 base, with 9 bases between them. The CDR3 nucleotides read TGTGCCAGCAGCCTAACCGGGAACACCGGGGAGCTGTTTTTT. As protein: CASSLTGNTGELFF.

This clone turned up a few times. CDR3 sequence reads: CASTQISNQPQHF. Here the CDR3 DNA reads TGTGCCAGCACCCAGATTAGCAATCAGCCCCAGCATTTT. The genes are TRBV6-6 and TRBJ1-5; D ambiguous. V lost 7 bases and J 0 bases, leaving 7 bases between the germline ends. The CDR3 totals 13 residues. In germline, CDR1 is MNHNY, CDR2 SVGAGI (reference sequence).

The chain recombines TRBV18 with TRBJ2-3, with 10 bases identical to TRBD2. Losses at the gene ends were 1 base for V and 2 bases for J; bases not matched to a gene: 3. Germline values: CDR1 KGHSH, CDR2 LQKENI. CDR3 size: 16 residues. CDR3: CASSPRTSGNTDTQYF. CDR3 coding DNA: TGTGCCAGCTCACCACGGACTAGCGGAAACACAGATACGCAGTATTTT.

The chain employs TRBV9 and TRBJ1-3; TRBD1 might be the D (5 bases). The germline V and J ends were trimmed by 2 bases and 3 bases, with 9 bases remaining between them. This CDR3 has 14 residues. Germline CDR1 is SGDLS and CDR2 is YYNGEE. CDR3 in amino acids: CASSVGGYGNTIYF. CDR3 nucleotide sequence: TGTGCCAGCAGCGTTGGGGGGTATGGAAACACCATATATTTT.

The rearrangement joins TRBV9 to TRBJ2-1; tentative D call: TRBD1 (7 bases). Trimming pared 3 bases from V and 1 base from J, leaving 11 bases between. Germline V gene data show CDR1 as SGDLS and CDR2 as YYNGEE. The CDR3 consists of 15 residues. The CDR3 DNA is TGTGCCAGCAGCGAGGGGGCGGGATCCTACAATGAGCAGTTCTTC. Encoded protein: CASSEGAGSYNEQFF.

This sequence joins TRBV5-4 and TRBJ2-2; 12 bases match TRBD2. Germline V lookup: CDR1 SGHNT, CDR2 YYREEE (reference sequence). CDR3 length: 15 residues. J was trimmed by 6 bases and V by 6 bases; bases with no gene match: 6. This CDR3 reads CASTPSGRASGELFF. CDR3 in DNA: TGTGCCAGCACCCCTAGCGGGAGGGCATCCGGGGAGCTGTTTTTT.

The chain uses TRBV9 and TRBJ1-3, with TRBD1 matching over 7 bases. J was trimmed by 3 bases and V by 6 bases; bases with no gene match: 9. This CDR3 comprises 15 residues. Germline CDR1 is SGDLS and CDR2 is YYNGEE. CDR3 nucleotides: TGTGCCAGCAACCCCGAGGGGGCCGGTGGAAACACCATATATTTT. Translating gives CASNPEGAGGNTIYF. The full variable domain, its missing parts supplied by reference TRBV9 and TRBJ1-3, is DSGVTQTPKHLITATGQRVTLRCSPRSGDLSVYWYQQSLDQGLQFLIQYYNGEERAKGNILERFSAQQFPDLHSELNLSSLELGDSALYFCASNPEGAGGNTIYFGEGSWLTVV.

The chain recombines TRBV7-8 with TRBJ2-3; 7 nucleotides align to TRBD2. The CDR3 spans 18 residues. Germline V lookup: CDR1 SGHVS, CDR2 FQNEAQ. The trim removed 6 bases at V and 1 base at J, leaving 16 bases unmatched. The CDR3 here is CASRVLAGASVGTDTQYF. The CDR3 DNA is TGTGCCAGCAGGGTTCTTGCGGGAGCTTCGGTGGGCACAGATACGCAGTATTTT.

The J gene is TRBJ1-1, the V gene TRBV5-6; D possibly corresponds to TRBD1 (5 bases). The CDR3 consists of 15 residues. V shed 0 bases and J shed 3 bases, with 12 bases lying between them. Looked up from germline, CDR1 is SGHDT and CDR2 is YYEEEE. The CDR3 sequence is CASSLVPGLDTEAFF. DNA for the CDR3: TGTGCCAGCAGCTTGGTTCCGGGACTTGACACTGAAGCTTTCTTT.